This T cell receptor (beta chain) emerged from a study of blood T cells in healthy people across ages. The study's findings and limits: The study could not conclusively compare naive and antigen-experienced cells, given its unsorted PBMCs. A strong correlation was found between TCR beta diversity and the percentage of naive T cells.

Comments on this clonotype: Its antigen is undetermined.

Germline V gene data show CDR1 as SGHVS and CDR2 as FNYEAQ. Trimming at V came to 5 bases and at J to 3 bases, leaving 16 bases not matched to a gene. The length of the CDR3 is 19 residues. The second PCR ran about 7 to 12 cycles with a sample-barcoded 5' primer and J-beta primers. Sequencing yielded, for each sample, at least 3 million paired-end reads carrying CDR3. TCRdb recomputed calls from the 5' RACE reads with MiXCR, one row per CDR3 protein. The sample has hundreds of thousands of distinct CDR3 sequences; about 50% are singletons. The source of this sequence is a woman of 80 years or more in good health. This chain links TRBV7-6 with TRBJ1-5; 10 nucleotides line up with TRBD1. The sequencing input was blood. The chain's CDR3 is CASSPMVAGQGPSNQPQHF. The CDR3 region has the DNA TGTGCCAGCAGCCCCATGGTAGCGGGACAGGGGCCCTCCAATCAGCCCCAGCATTTT.